This TCR beta chain comes out of a study of tumor-infiltrating lymphocytes in primary liver carcinoma. Study at large: All patients, whether men or women, fell within 30 to 69 years of age. Stage T1-T3 N0M0 and a size of roughly 4.2 to 10 cm characterized the tumors.

Both blood RNA, taken from unsorted whole blood, and germline DNA were extracted. The collection of roughly 3.9 milliliters of peripheral blood preceded surgery. Germline V gene lookup returns CDR1 MNHEY and CDR2 SVGAGI. The length of the CDR3 is 16 residues. V was clipped by 1 base and J by 4 bases, with 14 bases between them. A primer matching the constant region was used to make TCR beta cDNA from 500 ng of total RNA. Construction of TCR beta libraries relied on three successive nested multiplex PCR rounds employing slightly modified ARM-PCR. Running ten to eleven cycles apiece, the first two PCR rounds relied on TRBV1-TRBV30 forward primers together with a C-beta reverse primer. TCRdb independently ran MiXCR on the multiplex PCR reads; one entry per CDR3 protein. The sample carries approximately 300,000 distinct CDR3 sequences, 55% to 65% recorded once.

The genes are TRBV6-5 and TRBJ1-3; D is possibly TRBD1 (6 bases). The sequenced sample was peripheral blood. The source is a man between 35 and 55 years old with primary liver carcinoma and hepatitis B virus infection. The DNA of the CDR3 is TGTGCCAGCAGTTACTATGGGCAGGGGAGAGGAAACACCATATATTTT. It is translated as CASSYYGQGRGNTIYF.